The clone carrying this TCR beta chain is deemed medium-sized. What it binds is not known. This CDR3 is built from 13 residues. V lost 0 bases and J 4 bases, leaving 8 bases between the germline ends. Germline lookup yields CDR1 SGHRS and CDR2 YFSETQ. Use of 60 Vbeta and 13 Jbeta primers characterized the PCR. Measured with immunoSEQ multiplex PCR; TCRdb has only the in-frame clones, and not every one. The sample holds approximately 52,000 clones, roughly 77% seen once. The sample belongs to a study of cytomegalovirus exposure and HLA in healthy donors. Study conclusions and caveats: Later on, an analysis found that several of the most significant clusters appeared to be linked to common viral pathogens, which included parvovirus B19. Later findings reportedly placed an Asian-associated ancestry cluster below the approximately 670-donor mean for N-insertions. TCR sequences were mostly rare, though some public TCRs occurred in many donors. Listed as cytomegalovirus-associated were 164 TCR beta chains.

The rearrangement links TRBV5-1 to TRBJ2-7; D is possibly TRBD2 (6 bases). Sequenced input: PBMCs. The receptor comes from a female donor in good health and CMV-seronegative. CDR3 DNA: TGCGCCAGCAGCTTGGAGGCGGGATACGAGCAGTACTTC. This encodes CASSLEAGYEQYF.